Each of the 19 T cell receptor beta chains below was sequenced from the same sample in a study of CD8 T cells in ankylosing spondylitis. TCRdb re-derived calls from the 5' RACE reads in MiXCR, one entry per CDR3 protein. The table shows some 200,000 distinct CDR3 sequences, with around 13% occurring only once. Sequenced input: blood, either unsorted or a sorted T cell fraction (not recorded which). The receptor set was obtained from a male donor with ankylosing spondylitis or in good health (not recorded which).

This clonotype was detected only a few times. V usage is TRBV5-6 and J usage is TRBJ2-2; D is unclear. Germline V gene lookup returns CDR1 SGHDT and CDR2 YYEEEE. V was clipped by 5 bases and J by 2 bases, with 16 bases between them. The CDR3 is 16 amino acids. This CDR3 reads CASSSDGDLNTGELFF. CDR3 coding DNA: TGTGCCAGCAGTTCTGACGGCGACCTAAACACCGGGGAGCTGTTTTTT.

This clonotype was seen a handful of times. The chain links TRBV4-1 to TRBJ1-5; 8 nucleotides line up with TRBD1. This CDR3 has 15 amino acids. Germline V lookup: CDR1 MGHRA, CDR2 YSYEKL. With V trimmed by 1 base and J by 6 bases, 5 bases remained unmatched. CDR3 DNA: TGCGCCAGCAGCCAAGGTCGGACAGGGCCTCAGCCCCAGCATTTT. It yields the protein CASSQGRTGPQPQHF.

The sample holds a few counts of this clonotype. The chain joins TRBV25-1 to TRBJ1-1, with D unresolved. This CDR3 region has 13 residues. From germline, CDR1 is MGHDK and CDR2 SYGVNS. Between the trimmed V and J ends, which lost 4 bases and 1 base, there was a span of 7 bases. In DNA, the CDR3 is TGTGCCAGCAGTGCCGGAGGGAACACTGAAGCTTTCTTT. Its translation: CASSAGGNTEAFF. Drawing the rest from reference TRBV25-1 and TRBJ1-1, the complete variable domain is EADIYQTPRYLVIGTGKKITLECSQTMGHDKMYWYQQDPGMELHLIHYSYGVNSTEKGDLSSESTVSRIRTEHFPLTLESARPSHTSQYLCASSAGGNTEAFFGQGTRLTVV.

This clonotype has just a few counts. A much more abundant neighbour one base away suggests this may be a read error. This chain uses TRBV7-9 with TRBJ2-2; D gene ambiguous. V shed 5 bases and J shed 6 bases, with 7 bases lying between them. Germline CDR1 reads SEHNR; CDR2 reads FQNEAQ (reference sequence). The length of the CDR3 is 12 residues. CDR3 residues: CASSPRPGELFF. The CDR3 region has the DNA TGTGCCAGCAGCCCCCGCCCCGGGGAGCTGTTTTTT.

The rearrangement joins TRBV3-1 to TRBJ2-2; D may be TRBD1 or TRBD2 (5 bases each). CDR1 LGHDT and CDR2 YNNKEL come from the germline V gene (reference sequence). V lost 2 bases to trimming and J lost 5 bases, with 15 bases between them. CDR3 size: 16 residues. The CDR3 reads CASSQWTGPETGELFF. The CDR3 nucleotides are TGTGCCAGCAGCCAATGGACGGGACCGGAGACCGGGGAGCTGTTTTTT.

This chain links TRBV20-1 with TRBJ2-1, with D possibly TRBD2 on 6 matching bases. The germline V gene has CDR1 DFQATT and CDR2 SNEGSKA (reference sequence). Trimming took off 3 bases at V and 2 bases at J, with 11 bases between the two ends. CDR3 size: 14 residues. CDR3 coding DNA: TGCAGTGCTAGGGGACTGCATACCTACAATGAGCAGTTCTTC. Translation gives CSARGLHTYNEQFF.

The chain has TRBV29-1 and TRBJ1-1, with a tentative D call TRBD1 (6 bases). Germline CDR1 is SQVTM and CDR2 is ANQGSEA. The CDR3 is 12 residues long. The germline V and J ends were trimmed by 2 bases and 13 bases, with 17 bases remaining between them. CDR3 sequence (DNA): TGCAGCGTTGAATCCGATCACCGGGGGCTTTTCTTT. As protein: CSVESDHRGLFF.

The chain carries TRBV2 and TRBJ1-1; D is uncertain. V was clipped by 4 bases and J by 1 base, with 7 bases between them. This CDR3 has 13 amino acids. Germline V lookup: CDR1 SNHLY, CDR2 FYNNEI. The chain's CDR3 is CASSGVGNTEAFF. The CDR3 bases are TGTGCCAGCAGTGGGGTAGGGAACACTGAAGCTTTCTTT.

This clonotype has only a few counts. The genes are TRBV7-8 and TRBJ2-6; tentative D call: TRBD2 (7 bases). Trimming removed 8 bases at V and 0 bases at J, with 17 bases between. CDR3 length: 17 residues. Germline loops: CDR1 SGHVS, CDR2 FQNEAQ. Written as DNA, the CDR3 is TGTGCCAGCTGGGGGGGGGCGCGGGTCTCTGGGGCCAACGTCCTGACTTTC. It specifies CASWGGARVSGANVLTF.

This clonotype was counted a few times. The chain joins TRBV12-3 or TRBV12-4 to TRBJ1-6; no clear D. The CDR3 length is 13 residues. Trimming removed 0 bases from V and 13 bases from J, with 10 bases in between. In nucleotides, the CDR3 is TGTGCCAGCAGTTTAGCTGACATGGAGCCCCTCCACTTT. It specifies CASSLADMEPLHF.

For the CDR3, the DNA is TGTGCCAGCAGTCCCCTGACGGCGGGGCGAGTTACCCAGTACTTC. This codes for CASSPLTAGRVTQYF. This chain connects TRBV6-4 to TRBJ2-5; weak D call: TRBD2 (6 bases). V was pared by 5 bases and J by 8 bases, with 21 bases between. This CDR3 region has 15 residues. Per germline, CDR1 MRHNA and CDR2 SNTAGT.

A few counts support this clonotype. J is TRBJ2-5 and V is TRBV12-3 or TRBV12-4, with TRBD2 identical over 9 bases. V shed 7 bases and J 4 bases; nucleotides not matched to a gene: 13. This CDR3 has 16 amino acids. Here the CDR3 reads CASTAGLAYLGETQYF. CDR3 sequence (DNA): TGTGCCAGCACCGCAGGACTAGCGTACCTGGGAGAGACCCAGTACTTC.

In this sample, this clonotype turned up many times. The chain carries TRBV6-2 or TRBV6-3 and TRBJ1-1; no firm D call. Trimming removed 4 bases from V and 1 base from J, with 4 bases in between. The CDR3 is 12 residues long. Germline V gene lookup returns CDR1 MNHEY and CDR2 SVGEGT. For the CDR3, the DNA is TGTGCCAGCAGTTTTCGGAACACTGAAGCTTTCTTT. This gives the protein CASSFRNTEAFF.

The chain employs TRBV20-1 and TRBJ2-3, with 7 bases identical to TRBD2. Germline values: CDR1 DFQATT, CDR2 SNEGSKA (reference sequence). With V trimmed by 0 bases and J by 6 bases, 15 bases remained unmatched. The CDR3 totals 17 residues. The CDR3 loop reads CSARDGEGRRPGDTQYF. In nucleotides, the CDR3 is TGCAGTGCTAGAGATGGGGAGGGCAGACGACCAGGGGATACGCAGTATTTT.

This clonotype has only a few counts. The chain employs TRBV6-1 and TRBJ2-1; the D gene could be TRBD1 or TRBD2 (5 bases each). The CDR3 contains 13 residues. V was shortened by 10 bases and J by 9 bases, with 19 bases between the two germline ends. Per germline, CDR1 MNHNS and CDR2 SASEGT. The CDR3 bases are TGTGCCACCCAAGGGGAGAATAGGATTGAGCAGTTCTTC. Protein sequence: CATQGENRIEQFF.

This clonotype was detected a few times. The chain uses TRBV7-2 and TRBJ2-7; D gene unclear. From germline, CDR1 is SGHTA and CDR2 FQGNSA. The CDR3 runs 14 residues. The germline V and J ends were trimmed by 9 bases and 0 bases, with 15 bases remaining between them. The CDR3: CARRWLGFSYEQYF. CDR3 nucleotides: TGTGCCAGGAGATGGTTGGGCTTCTCCTACGAGCAGTACTTC.

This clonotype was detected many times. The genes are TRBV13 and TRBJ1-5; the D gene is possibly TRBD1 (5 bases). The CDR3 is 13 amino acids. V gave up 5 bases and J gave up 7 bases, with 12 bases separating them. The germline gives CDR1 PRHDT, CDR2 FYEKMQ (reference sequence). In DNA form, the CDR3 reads TGTGCCAGCAGCCCCGGGCAGGGCCAGCCCCAGCATTTT. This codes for CASSPGQGQPQHF.

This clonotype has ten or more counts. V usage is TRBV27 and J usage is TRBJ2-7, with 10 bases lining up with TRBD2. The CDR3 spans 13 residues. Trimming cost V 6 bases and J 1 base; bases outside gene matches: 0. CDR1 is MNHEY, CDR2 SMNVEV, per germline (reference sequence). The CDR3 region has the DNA TGTGCCAGCAGGACTAGCGGGTCCTACGAGCAGTACTTC. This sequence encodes CASRTSGSYEQYF.

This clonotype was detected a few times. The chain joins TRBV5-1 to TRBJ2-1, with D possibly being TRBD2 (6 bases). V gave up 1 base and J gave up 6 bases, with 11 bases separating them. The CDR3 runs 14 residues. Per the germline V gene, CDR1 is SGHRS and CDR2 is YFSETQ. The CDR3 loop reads CASSLSWGGNEQFF. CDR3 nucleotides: TGCGCCAGCAGCTTGAGTTGGGGAGGCAATGAGCAGTTCTTC.